Following are 10 T cell receptor beta chains from one sample sequenced in a study of T-cell reconstitution after alpha-beta-depleted transplantation in children. Preparation of the TCRbeta library used unique molecular identifiers. TCRdb fed the PCR reads into MiXCR, producing one record per CDR3 protein. The sample has about 980,000 distinct CDR3 sequences, about 29% seen once; the top ten hold about 28%. The material sequenced was PBMCs, mostly from graft donor cells, taken 360 days after TCRalphabeta/CD19-depleted stem cell transplant. The source of these receptors is a boy in the first two years of life who had a stem cell transplant for SCID, so the T cells may come from the graft donor.

The chain carries TRBV15 and TRBJ1-5; 7 nucleotides align to TRBD1. CDR1 is LNHNV, CDR2 YYDKDF, per germline (reference sequence). V lost 3 bases to trimming and J lost 4 bases; unmatched junction nucleotides: 3. CDR3 size: 14 residues. The CDR3 reads CATSSQTGNQPQHF. In DNA, the CDR3 is TGTGCCACCAGCAGTCAGACAGGGAATCAGCCCCAGCATTTT.

The chain has TRBV5-1 and TRBJ2-2; D possibly corresponds to TRBD2 (5 bases). Trimming removed 7 bases from V and 5 bases from J, with 12 bases in between. From germline, CDR1 is SGHRS and CDR2 YFSETQ. CDR3 size: 13 residues. For the CDR3, the DNA is TGCGCCAGCGGGCCGACGGGGACCGGGGAGCTGTTTTTT. Protein sequence: CASGPTGTGELFF.

CDR3 nucleotides: TGTGCCAGCAGCCCCCAGGGACTCATCACAGATACGCAGTATTTT. This translates into CASSPQGLITDTQYF. V gene TRBV13 combines with J gene TRBJ2-3, with TRBD2 as a possible D gene (6 bases). There are 15 residues in the CDR3. The V end lost 5 bases, the J end lost 2 bases, and 14 bases lay between the germline ends. Germline CDR1 reads PRHDT; CDR2 reads FYEKMQ (reference sequence).

The sample holds many counts of this clonotype. The chain joins TRBV4-1 to TRBJ1-1; D not certain. Germline-derived CDR1 and CDR2 are MGHRA and YSYEKL. Between the trimmed V and J ends, which lost 4 bases and 5 bases, there was a span of 11 bases. CDR3 length: 13 amino acids. CDR3 nucleotides: TGCGCCAGCAGCCCCGAGGGAGGGACTGAAGCTTTCTTT. This encodes CASSPEGGTEAFF.

The rearrangement uses TRBV7-9 and TRBJ2-3; D unclear. The CDR3 runs 15 residues. Trimming pared 1 base from V and 4 bases from J, leaving 12 bases between. Per the germline V gene, CDR1 is SEHNR and CDR2 is FQNEAQ (reference sequence). The CDR3 here is CASSLVALPADTQYF. The DNA for the CDR3 is TGTGCCAGCAGCTTAGTCGCTCTCCCGGCAGATACGCAGTATTTT.

This clonotype was seen a few times. V is TRBV10-3 and J is TRBJ2-7; 10 positions agree with TRBD1. The junction had 3 bases not matched to a gene; V was cut back by 7 bases and J by 3 bases. Germline lookup yields CDR1 ENHRY and CDR2 SYGVKD. The CDR3 is 13 residues long. The CDR3 DNA follows: TGTGCCATCATGGGACAGGGGCTCTACGAGCAGTACTTC. It translates to CAIMGQGLYEQYF.

V gene TRBV20-1 combines with J gene TRBJ2-3; no reliable D call. Germline loops: CDR1 DFQATT, CDR2 SNEGSKA (reference sequence). The CDR3 runs to 15 residues. Trimming left V 4 bases short and J 0 bases short, with 14 bases between. CDR3 residues: CSANPARESTDTQYF. Here the CDR3 DNA reads TGCAGTGCTAATCCTGCTAGGGAAAGCACAGATACGCAGTATTTT.

The chain combines TRBV28 with TRBJ1-1, with D possibly matching TRBD1 (6 bases). This CDR3 spans 15 amino acids. Germline lookup yields CDR1 MDHEN and CDR2 SYDVKM. V was trimmed by 0 bases and J by 3 bases, leaving 11 bases between them. CDR3 sequence (DNA): TGTGCCAGCAGTTTATGGGGGGCTTTTGACACTGAAGCTTTCTTT. Protein product: CASSLWGAFDTEAFF.

CDR3 sequence reads: CASSSIGATNEKLFF. The CDR3 DNA follows: TGTGCCAGCAGTTCGATTGGTGCAACTAATGAAAAACTGTTTTTT. This sequence joins TRBV7-2 and TRBJ1-4; D not resolved. The CDR3 loop spans 15 amino acids. Germline V lookup: CDR1 SGHTA, CDR2 FQGNSA. V lost 6 bases and J 0 bases, leaving 11 bases between the germline ends.

The CDR3 sequence: CASSHLLGRVTGNTIYF. The CDR3 DNA sequence: TGTGCCAGCAGCCACCTCCTCGGCAGGGTCACTGGAAACACCATATATTTT. V usage is TRBV7-9 and J usage is TRBJ1-3; D possibly corresponds to TRBD1 (5 bases). The CDR3 covers 17 residues. CDR1 is SEHNR, CDR2 FQNEAQ, per germline (reference sequence). Trimming removed 5 bases at V and 2 bases at J, with 19 bases between.